This TCR beta chain came from a study of T cell responses to AZD1222 COVID-19 vaccine. Study-wide background: Pooled in the analysis were second doses at about 4 or about 12 weeks. Overall study results and limits: Along spike, vaccine-associated CD4 TCRs were found throughout, with dominance at 160-218 and 743-854. Among those given AZD1222, only five to seven were seropositive at baseline. White British ancestry dominated among donors, who included more females, and clonal diversity was possibly underestimated.

Trimming shortened V by 2 bases and J by 2 bases, and 10 bases separated the two germline ends. This CDR3 has 14 amino acids. CDR1 and CDR2 (germline): MDHEN, SYDVKM. This clone showed up just once. The target antigen is unknown. Generated by immunoSEQ multiplex PCR, the TCRdb table keeps only in-frame clones and is missing some. The sample includes about 94,000 clones, about 88% of them seen just once. This clonotype was sampled from an adult in good health. Sequences were derived from peripheral blood, sampled on day 0 of AZD1222 vaccination. The chain uses TRBV28 and TRBJ2-7, with D perhaps TRBD1 (5 bases). CDR3 nucleotides: TGTGCCAGCAGTTTAGCAGGGCCCGCCTACGAGCAGTACTTC. The encoded protein is CASSLAGPAYEQYF. Variable domain in full (rest from reference TRBV28 and TRBJ2-7): DVKVTQSSRYLVKRTGEKVFLECVQDMDHENMFWYRQDPGLGLRLIYFSYDVKMKEKGDIPEGYSVSREKKERFSLILESASTNQTSMYLCASSLAGPAYEQYFGPGTRLTVT.